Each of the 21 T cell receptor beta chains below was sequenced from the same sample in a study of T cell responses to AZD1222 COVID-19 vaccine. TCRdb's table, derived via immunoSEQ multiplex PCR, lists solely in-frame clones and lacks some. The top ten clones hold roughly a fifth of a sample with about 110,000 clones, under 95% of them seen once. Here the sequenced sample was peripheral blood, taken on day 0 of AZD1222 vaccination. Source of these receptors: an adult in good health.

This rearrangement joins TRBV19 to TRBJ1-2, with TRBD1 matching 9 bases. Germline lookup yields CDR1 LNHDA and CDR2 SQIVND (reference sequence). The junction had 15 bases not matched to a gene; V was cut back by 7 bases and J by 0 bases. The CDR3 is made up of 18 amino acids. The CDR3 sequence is CASTRGTGTGITNYGYTF. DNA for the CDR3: TGTGCCAGTACCCGGGGGACCGGGACAGGGATTACTAACTATGGCTACACCTTC. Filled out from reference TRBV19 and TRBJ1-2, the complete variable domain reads DGGITQSPKYLFRKEGQNVTLSCEQNLNHDAMYWYRQDPGQGLRLIYYSQIVNDFQKGDIAEGYSVSREKKESFPLTVTSAQKNPTAFYLCASTRGTGTGITNYGYTFGSGTRLTVV.

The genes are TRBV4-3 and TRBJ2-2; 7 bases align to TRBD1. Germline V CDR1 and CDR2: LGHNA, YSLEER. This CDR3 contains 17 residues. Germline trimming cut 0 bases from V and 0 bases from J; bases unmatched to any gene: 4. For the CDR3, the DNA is TGCGCCAGCAGCCAAGAGAGCCAGGGGGCGAACACCGGGGAGCTGTTTTTT. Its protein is CASSQESQGANTGELFF.

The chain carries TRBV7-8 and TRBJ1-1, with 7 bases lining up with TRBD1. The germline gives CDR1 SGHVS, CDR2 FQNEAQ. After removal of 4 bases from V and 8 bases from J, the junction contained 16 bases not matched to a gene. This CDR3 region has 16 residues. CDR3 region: CASSSTLVQGRGEAFF. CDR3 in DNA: TGTGCCAGCAGCTCTACCCTCGTACAGGGGAGAGGCGAAGCTTTCTTT.

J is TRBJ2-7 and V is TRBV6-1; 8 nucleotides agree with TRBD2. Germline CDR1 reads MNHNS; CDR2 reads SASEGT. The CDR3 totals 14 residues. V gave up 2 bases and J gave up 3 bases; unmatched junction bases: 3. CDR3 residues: CASSEWLAGYEQYF. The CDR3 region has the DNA TGTGCCAGCAGTGAATGGCTAGCGGGCTACGAGCAGTACTTC.

The CDR3 region is CASSLRFSYEQYF. Here the CDR3 DNA reads TGTGCCAGCAGCTTAAGATTTTCCTACGAGCAGTACTTC. The chain combines TRBV11-1 with TRBJ2-7; D is unresolved. The germline V and J ends were trimmed by 2 bases and 1 base, with 6 bases remaining between them. The germline V gene encodes CDR1 SGHAT and CDR2 FQDESV (reference sequence). CDR3 size: 13 residues.

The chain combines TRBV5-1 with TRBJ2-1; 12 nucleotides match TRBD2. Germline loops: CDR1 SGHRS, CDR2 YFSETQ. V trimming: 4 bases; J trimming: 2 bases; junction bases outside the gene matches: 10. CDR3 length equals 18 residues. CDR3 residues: CASSGRILAGGTYNEQFF. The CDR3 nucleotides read TGCGCCAGCAGCGGACGAATACTAGCGGGGGGAACCTACAATGAGCAGTTCTTC.

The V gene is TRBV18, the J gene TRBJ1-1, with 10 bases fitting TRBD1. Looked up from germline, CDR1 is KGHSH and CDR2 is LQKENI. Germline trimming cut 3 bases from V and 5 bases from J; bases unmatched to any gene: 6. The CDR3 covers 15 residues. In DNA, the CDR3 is TGTGCCAGCTCACCCGGGGGACAGGGGAAGACTGAAGCTTTCTTT. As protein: CASSPGGQGKTEAFF.

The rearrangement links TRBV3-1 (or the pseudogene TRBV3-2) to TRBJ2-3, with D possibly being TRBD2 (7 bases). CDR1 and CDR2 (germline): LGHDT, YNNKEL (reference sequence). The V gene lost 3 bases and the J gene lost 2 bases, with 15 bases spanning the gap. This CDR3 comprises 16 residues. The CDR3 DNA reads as TGTGCCAGCAGCCAGCGATTAGGGGGGGTCACAGATACGCAGTATTTT. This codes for CASSQRLGGVTDTQYF.

Written as DNA, the CDR3 is TGTGCCAGCAGTTCGGAACTTTACAATGAGCAGTTCTTC. Protein: CASSSELYNEQFF. V gene TRBV12-3 or TRBV12-4 combines with J gene TRBJ2-1, with D hard to call. The V gene lost 4 bases and the J gene lost 4 bases, with 8 bases spanning the gap. This CDR3 has 13 residues.

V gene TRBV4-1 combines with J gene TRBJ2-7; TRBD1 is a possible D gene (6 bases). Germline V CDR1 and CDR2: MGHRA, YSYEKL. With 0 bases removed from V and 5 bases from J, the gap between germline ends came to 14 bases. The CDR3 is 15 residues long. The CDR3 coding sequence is TGCGCCAGCAGCCAAGAATTAGGGACACTCGACGAGCAGTACTTC. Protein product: CASSQELGTLDEQYF.

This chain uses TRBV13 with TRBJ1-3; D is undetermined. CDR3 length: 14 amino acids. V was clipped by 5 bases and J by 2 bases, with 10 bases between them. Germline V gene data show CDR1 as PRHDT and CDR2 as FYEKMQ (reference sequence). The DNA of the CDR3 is TGTGCCAGCAGCCTCCCCGGGACTGGAAACACCATATATTTT. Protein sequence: CASSLPGTGNTIYF.

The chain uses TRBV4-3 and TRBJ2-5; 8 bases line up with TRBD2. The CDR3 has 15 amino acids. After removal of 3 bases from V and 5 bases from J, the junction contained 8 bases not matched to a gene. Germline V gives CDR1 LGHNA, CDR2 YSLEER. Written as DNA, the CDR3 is TGCGCCAGCAGCCAGGACATCGGGGGGGATGAGACCCAGTACTTC. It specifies CASSQDIGGDETQYF.

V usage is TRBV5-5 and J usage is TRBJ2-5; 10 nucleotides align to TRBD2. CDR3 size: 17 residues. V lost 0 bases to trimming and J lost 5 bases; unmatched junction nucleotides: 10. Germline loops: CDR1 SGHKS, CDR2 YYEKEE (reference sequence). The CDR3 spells CASSLGVAGGSGETQYF. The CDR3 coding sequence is TGTGCCAGCAGCTTGGGTGTAGCGGGGGGATCAGGGGAGACCCAGTACTTC.

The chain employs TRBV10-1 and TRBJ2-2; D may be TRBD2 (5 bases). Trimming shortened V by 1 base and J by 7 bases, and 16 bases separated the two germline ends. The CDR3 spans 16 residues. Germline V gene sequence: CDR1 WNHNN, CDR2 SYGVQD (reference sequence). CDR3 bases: TGCGCCAGCAGTGAGTTTTCCAGACCCCGGGGCGGGGAGCTGTTTTTT. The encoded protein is CASSEFSRPRGGELFF.

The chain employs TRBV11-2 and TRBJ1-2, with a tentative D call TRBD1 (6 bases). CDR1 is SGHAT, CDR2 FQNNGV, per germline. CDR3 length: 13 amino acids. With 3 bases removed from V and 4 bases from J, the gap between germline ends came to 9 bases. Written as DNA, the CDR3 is TGTGCCAGCAGCTTCCCCAGGGGCTATGGCTACACCTTC. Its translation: CASSFPRGYGYTF.

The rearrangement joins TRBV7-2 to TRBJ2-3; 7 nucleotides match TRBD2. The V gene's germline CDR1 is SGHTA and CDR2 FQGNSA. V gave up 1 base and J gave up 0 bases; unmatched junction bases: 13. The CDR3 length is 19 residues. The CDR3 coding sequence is TGTGCCAGCAGCTTAGAAGGAGTTCTAGCGGCAACTAGCACAGATACGCAGTATTTT. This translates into CASSLEGVLAATSTDTQYF. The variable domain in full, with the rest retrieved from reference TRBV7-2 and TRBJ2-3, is GAGVSQSPSNKVTEKGKDVELRCDPISGHTALYWYRQSLGQGLEFLIYFQGNSAPDKSGLPSDRFSAERTGGSVSTLTIQRTQQEDSAVYLCASSLEGVLAATSTDTQYFGPGTRLTVL.

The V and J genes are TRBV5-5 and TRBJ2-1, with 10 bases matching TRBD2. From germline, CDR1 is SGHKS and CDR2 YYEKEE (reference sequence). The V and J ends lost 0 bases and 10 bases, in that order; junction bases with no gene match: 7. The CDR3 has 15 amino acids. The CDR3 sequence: CASSLGASGGLEQFF. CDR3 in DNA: TGTGCCAGCAGCTTGGGTGCTAGCGGGGGACTAGAGCAGTTCTTC.

In nucleotides, the CDR3 is TGTGCCAGCAGCTCTCGCTACAGAAGCCCTGAGCAGTTCTTC. This translates into CASSSRYRSPEQFF. The V gene is TRBV7-6, the J gene TRBJ2-1; D is unclear. The CDR3 contains 14 residues. The germline V and J ends were trimmed by 4 bases and 9 bases, with 16 bases remaining between them. Germline lookup yields CDR1 SGHVS and CDR2 FNYEAQ.

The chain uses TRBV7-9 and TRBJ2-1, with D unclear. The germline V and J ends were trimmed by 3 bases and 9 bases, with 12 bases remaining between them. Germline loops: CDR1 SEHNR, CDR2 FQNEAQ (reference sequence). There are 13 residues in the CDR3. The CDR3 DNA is TGTGCCAGCAGCTTCGATTCCCGAAGTGAGCAGTTCTTC. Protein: CASSFDSRSEQFF.

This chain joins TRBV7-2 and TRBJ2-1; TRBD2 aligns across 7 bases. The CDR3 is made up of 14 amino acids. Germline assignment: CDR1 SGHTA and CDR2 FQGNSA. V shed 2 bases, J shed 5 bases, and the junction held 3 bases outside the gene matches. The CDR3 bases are TGTGCCAGCAGCTTAAATCGGGGGGACAATGAGCAGTTCTTC. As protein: CASSLNRGDNEQFF.

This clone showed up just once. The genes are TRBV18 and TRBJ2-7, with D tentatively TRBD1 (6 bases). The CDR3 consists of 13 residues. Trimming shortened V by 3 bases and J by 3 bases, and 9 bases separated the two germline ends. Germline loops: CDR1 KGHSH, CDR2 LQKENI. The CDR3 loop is CASSPGARYEQYF. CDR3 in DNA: TGTGCCAGCTCACCGGGGGCTCGCTACGAGCAGTACTTC.